The entry below gives a single TCR beta chain sequence along with its context. What it recognizes is unknown. The data originate from a study of T cell responses to AZD1222 COVID-19 vaccine. The study's findings and limits: Spike-specific TCR breadth and depth both grew after two AZD1222 doses. At study baseline, merely six AZD1222 recipients were seropositive. A mostly white British donor set with more females was recruited, and clonal diversity was possibly underestimated.

Using immunoSEQ multiplex PCR, the repertoire was profiled, and TCRdb retains in-frame clones only, with some absent. Here the sample spans around 160,000 clones, about 90% being singletons. V shed 2 bases and J shed 2 bases, with 18 bases lying between them. There are 17 residues in the CDR3. From germline, CDR1 is SEHNR and CDR2 FQNEAQ (reference sequence). The gene calls are TRBV7-9 and TRBJ1-2; D is uncertain. The TCR originated in an adult who received the AZD1222 COVID-19 vaccine. The sample was peripheral blood, taken 28 days after the second AZD1222 dose. CDR3 region: CASSLPRDNAANYGYTF. The CDR3 region has the DNA TGTGCCAGCAGCTTACCCCGCGATAATGCGGCAAACTATGGCTACACCTTC.